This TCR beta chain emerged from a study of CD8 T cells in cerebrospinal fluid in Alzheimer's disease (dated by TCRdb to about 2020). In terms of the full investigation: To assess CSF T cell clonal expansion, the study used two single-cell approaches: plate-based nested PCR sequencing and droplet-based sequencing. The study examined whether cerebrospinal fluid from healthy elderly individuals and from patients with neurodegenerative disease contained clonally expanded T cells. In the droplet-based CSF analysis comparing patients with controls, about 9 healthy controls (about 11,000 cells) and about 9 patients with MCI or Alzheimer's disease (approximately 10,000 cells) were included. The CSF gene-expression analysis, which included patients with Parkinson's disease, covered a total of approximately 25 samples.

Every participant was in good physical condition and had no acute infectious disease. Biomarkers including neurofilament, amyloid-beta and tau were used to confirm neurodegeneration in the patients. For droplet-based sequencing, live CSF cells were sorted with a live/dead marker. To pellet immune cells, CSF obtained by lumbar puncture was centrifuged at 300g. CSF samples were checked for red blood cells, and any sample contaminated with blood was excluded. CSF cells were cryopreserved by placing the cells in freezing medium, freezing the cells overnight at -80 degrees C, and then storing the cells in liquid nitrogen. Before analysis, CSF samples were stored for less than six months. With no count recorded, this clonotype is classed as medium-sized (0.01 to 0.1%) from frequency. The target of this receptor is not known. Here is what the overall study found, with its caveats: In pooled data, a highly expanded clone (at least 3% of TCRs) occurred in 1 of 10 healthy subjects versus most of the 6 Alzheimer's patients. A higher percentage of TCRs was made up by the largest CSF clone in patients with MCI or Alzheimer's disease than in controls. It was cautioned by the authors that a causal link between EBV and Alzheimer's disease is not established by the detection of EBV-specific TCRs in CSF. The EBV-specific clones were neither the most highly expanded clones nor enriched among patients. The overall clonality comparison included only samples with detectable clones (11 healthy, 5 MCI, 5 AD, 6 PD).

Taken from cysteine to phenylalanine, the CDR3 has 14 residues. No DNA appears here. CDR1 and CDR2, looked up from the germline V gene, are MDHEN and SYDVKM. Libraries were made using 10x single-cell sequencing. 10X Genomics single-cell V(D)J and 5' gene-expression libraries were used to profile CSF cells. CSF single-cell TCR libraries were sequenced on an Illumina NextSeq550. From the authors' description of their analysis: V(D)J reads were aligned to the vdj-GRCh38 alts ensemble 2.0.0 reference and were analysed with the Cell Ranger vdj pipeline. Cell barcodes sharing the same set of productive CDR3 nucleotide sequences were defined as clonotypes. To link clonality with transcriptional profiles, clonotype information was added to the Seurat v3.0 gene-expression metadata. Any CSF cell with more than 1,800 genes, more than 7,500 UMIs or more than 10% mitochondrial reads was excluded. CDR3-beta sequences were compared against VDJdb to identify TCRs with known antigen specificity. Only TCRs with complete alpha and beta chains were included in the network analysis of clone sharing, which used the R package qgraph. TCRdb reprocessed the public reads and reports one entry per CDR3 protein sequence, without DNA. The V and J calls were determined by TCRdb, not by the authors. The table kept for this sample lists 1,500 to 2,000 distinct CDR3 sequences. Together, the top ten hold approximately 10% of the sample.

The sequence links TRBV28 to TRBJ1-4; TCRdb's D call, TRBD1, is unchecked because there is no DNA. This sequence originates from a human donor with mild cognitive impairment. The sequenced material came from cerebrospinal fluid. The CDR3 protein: CASSSPGRNEKLFF.